The clone carrying this TCR beta chain was observed a few times. These data come from a study of CD8 T cells in ankylosing spondylitis. Losses at the gene ends were 4 bases for V and 4 bases for J; bases not matched to a gene: 3. The CDR3 has 14 amino acids. Via MiXCR, TCRdb re-called the 5' RACE reads, giving one row per CDR3 protein. The data hold roughly 150,000 distinct CDR3 sequences, with under 35% observed a single time. Sequencing input: synovial fluid, either unsorted or a sorted T cell fraction (not recorded which). The rearrangement uses TRBV12-3 or TRBV12-4 and TRBJ2-2, with TRBD2 identical over 7 bases. The source of this sequence is a male donor with ankylosing spondylitis. CDR3 in amino acids: CASSSGGRTGELFF. The CDR3 region has the DNA TGTGCCAGCAGTTCGGGGGGACGCACCGGGGAGCTGTTTTTT.